This T cell receptor beta chain derives from a study of CD8+ T cells in alopecia areata. The authors extracted RNA and reverse transcribed it into cDNA as the sequencing template. Some clones are missing from TCRdb's copy, which holds only in-frame ones; the method was immunoSEQ multiplex PCR. The sample gives roughly 92,000 clones, 70% to 80% of which show up once; approximately 15% is in the top ten. There are 16 residues in the CDR3. The V gene's germline CDR1 is KGHSH and CDR2 LQKENI. The germline V and J ends were trimmed by 3 bases and 1 base, with 15 bases remaining between them. Regarding treatment: oral pan-JAK inhibitor, 5-10 mg twice daily.

The clonotype comes from a human donor with alopecia areata. The gene calls are TRBV18 and TRBJ1-2; possibly TRBD1 for D (5 bases). The sequencing used CD8+ T cells sorted from blood, collected around week 44, from a patient treated with tofacitinib. CDR3 protein: CASSPEERGNNYGYTF. CDR3 coding DNA: TGTGCCAGCTCACCGGAGGAAAGGGGCAATAACTATGGCTACACCTTC.